These 14 T cell receptor beta chains were all obtained from the same sample, sequenced in a study of cytomegalovirus exposure and HLA in healthy donors. The study ran its PCR with 60 Vbeta and 13 Jbeta primers. The method was immunoSEQ multiplex PCR; TCRdb's version includes in-frame clones alone and lacks a portion of them. The sample lists some 150,000 clones, about two thirds occurring once. The sequenced sample was PBMCs. The receptors come from a man aged 60 to 75 in good health and CMV-seronegative.

About this clone: Mismatch with germline at one junction end may stem from a read error. The rearrangement uses TRBV4-3 and TRBJ2-3; 9 bases map to TRBD1. There are 15 residues in the CDR3. Germline CDR1 reads LGHNA; CDR2 reads YSLEER. This CDR3 is CASSQDTGGEDTQYF. The CDR3 nucleotides read TGCGCCAGTAGCCAAGATACAGGGGGCGAAGATACGCAGTATTTT.

The chain joins TRBV28 to TRBJ1-2; D possibly corresponds to TRBD1 (5 bases). This CDR3 is built from 14 residues. Deletions cut 5 bases from V and 8 bases from J, with 18 bases between. Germline V gene sequence: CDR1 MDHEN, CDR2 SYDVKM. This chain's CDR3 is CASSPPGLNLGYTF. The CDR3 DNA reads as TGTGCCAGCAGTCCCCCGGGACTGAACTTAGGCTACACCTTC.

This chain links TRBV15 with TRBJ2-1; 10 positions agree with TRBD2. J lost 2 bases, V lost 3 bases, and 4 bases had no gene match. Germline lookup yields CDR1 LNHNV and CDR2 YYDKDF (reference sequence). This CDR3 is 16 amino acids long. CDR3 in DNA: TGTGCCACCAGCAGTACTAGCGGGGACCCCTACAATGAGCAGTTCTTC. Translation gives CATSSTSGDPYNEQFF.

The chain has TRBV4-1 and TRBJ2-7; 8 bases are a match to TRBD2. CDR3 length: 15 residues. Germline CDR1 and CDR2: MGHRA and YSYEKL. V lost 4 bases and J lost 6; bases outside the gene matches: 11. DNA for the CDR3: TGCGCCAGCAGCCGCGGAGCGGGAGCAGGTGGCGAGCAGTACTTC. It encodes CASSRGAGAGGEQYF.

The chain uses TRBV27 and TRBJ2-1; TRBD2 might be the D (6 bases). Germline loops: CDR1 MNHEY, CDR2 SMNVEV (reference sequence). The CDR3 length is 17 residues. V was trimmed by 5 bases and J by 8 bases, leaving 25 bases between them. The CDR3 sequence is CASSTSTRGTPLDEQFF. In nucleotides, the CDR3 is TGTGCCAGCAGTACATCTACCCGGGGGACGCCGTTGGATGAGCAGTTCTTC.

The gene calls are TRBV10-3 and TRBJ2-7, with 11 bases fitting TRBD1. The V segment lost 7 bases and the J segment 4 bases; nucleotides outside the gene matches: 3. Germline V gene lookup returns CDR1 ENHRY and CDR2 SYGVKD. The CDR3 totals 13 residues. The CDR3 sequence is CAITGTGGYEQYF. Here the CDR3 DNA reads TGTGCCATCACTGGGACAGGGGGATACGAGCAGTACTTC.

V and J are TRBV5-8 and TRBJ1-5; D not certain. The CDR3 consists of 12 residues. Per germline, CDR1 SGHTS and CDR2 YDEGEE. V was clipped by 4 bases and J by 7 bases, with 9 bases between them. In DNA, the CDR3 is TGTGCCAGCAGCCCTCCTTTCCAGCCCCAGCATTTT. Amino acid sequence: CASSPPFQPQHF.

This chain links TRBV5-1 with TRBJ2-2; tentative D call: TRBD1 (5 bases). Looked up from germline, CDR1 is SGHRS and CDR2 is YFSETQ. Trimming stripped 1 base from V and 0 bases from J, with 7 bases between. This CDR3 spans 15 amino acids. The CDR3 sequence is CASSLQGANTGELFF. In DNA, the CDR3 is TGCGCCAGCAGCTTGCAAGGGGCGAACACCGGGGAGCTGTTTTTT.

This clone was counted once. The junction does not match germline at one end; this may be a read error. This chain connects TRBV28 to TRBJ1-2; TRBD1 matches 7 bases. The CDR3 contains 14 residues. Germline assignment: CDR1 MDHEN and CDR2 SYDVKM. CDR3 residues: CASRPGQTNYGYPF. The CDR3 DNA is TGTGCCAGCAGACCGGGACAGACTAACTATGGCTACCCCTTC.

This clone was seen a few times. V and J are TRBV29-1 and TRBJ2-5; 8 bases line up with TRBD2. V dropped 6 bases and J dropped 4; count of bases not matched to a gene: 4. The CDR3 loop spans 12 amino acids. Germline V gene data show CDR1 as SQVTM and CDR2 as ANQGSEA. Here the CDR3 reads CSVLRGGETQYF. The CDR3 nucleotides read TGCAGCGTACTCCGGGGGGGAGAGACCCAGTACTTC.

V is TRBV18 and J is TRBJ2-7, with TRBD1 identical over 7 bases. Unmatched junction bases numbered 13, after V lost 3 bases and J lost 2 bases. Germline V CDR1 and CDR2: KGHSH, LQKENI. CDR3 length: 17 residues. CDR3 sequence reads: CASSPGATGVLPYEQYF. The CDR3 nucleotides are TGTGCCAGCTCACCGGGGGCCACAGGGGTCTTACCCTACGAGCAGTACTTC.

This chain links TRBV30 with TRBJ2-3; D might be TRBD2 (5 bases). The germline V gene encodes CDR1 GTSNPN and CDR2 SVGIG (reference sequence). Trimming pared 2 bases from V and 3 bases from J, leaving 15 bases between. This CDR3 has 15 residues. The DNA for the CDR3 is TGTGCCTGGAGTCTCCGGAGAGCGGAAACAGATACGCAGTATTTT. This sequence encodes CAWSLRRAETDTQYF.

The chain has TRBV6-1 and TRBJ2-1, with 8 bases identical to TRBD2. V was clipped by 7 bases and J by 6 bases; unmatched bases: 8. CDR1 is MNHNS and CDR2 is SASEGT in the germline V gene. The length of the CDR3 is 14 residues. The CDR3, as DNA: TGTGCCAGCATACAGAGCGGGAGCGGCAATGAGCAGTTCTTC. This translates into CASIQSGSGNEQFF.

The chain uses TRBV4-3 and TRBJ2-1; the D gene is possibly TRBD2 (6 bases). The CDR3 consists of 14 residues. V shed 1 base and J shed 3 bases, with 7 bases lying between them. Germline V lookup: CDR1 LGHNA, CDR2 YSLEER. The CDR3 DNA follows: TGCGCCAGCAGCCAAGTGGAGGGCTACAATGAGCAGTTCTTC. Residues: CASSQVEGYNEQFF.